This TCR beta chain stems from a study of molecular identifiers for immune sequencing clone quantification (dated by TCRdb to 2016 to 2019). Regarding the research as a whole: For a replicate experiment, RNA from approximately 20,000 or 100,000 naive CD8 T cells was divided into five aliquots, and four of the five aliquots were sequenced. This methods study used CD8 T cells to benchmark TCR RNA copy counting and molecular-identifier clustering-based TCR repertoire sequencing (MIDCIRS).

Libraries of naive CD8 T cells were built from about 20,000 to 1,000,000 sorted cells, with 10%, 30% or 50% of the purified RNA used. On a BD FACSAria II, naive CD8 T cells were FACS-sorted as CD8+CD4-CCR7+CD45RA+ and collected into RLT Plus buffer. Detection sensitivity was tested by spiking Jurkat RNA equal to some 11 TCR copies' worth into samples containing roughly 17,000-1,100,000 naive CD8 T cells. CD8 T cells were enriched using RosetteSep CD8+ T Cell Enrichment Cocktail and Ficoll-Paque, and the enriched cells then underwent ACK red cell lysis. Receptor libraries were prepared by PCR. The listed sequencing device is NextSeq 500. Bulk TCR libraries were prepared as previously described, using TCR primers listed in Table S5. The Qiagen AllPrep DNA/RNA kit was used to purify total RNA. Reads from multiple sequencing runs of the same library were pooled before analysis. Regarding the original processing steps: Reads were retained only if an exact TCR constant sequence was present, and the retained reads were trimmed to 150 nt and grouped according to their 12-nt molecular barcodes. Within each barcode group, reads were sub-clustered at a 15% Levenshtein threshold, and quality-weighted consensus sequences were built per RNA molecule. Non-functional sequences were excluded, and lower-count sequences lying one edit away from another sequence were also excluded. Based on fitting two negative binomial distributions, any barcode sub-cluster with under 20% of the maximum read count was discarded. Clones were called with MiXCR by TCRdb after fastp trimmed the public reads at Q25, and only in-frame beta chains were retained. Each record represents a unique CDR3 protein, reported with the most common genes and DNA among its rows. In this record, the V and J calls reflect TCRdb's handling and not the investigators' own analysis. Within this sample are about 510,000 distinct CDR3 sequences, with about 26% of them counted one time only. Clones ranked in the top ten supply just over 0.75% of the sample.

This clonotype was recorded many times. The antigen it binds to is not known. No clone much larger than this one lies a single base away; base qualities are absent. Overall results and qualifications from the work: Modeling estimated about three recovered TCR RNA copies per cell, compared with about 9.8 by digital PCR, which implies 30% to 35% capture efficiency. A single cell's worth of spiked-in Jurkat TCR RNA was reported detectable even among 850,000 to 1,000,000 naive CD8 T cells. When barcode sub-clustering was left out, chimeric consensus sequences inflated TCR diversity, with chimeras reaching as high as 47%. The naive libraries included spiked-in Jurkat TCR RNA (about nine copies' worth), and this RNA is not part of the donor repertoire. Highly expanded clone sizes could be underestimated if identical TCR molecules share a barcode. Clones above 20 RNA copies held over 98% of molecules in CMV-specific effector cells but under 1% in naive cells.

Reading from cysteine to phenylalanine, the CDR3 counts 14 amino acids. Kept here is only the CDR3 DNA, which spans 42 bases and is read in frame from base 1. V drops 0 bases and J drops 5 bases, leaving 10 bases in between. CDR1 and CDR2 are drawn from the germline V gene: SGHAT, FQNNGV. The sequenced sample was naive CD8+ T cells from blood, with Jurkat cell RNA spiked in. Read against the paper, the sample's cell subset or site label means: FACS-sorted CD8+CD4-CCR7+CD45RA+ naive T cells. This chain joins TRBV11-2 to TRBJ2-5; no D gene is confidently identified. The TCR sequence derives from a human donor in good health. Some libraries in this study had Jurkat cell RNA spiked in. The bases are TGTGCCAGCAGCTTAGAAAGCCTCAGCGAGACCCAGTACTTC. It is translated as CASSLESLSETQYF.